These T cell receptor beta chains were read from a single sample in a study of cytomegalovirus exposure and HLA in healthy donors. The repertoire was sequenced with immunoSEQ multiplex PCR; TCRdb's copy has only in-frame clones and lacks some. The table records 170,000 or so clones, around 81% of them present only once. The sample taken for sequencing was PBMCs. These receptors all stem from a woman aged 25 to 45 in good health and CMV-seronegative. CDR3s include the opening cysteine and the closing phenylalanine or tryptophan. A D gene is named only where the DNA matches it firmly. Clone size appears in some rows only: once, few, many, or a class for an expanded clone.

abundance	v_gene	j_gene	d_gene	CDR3nt	CDR3aa
once	TRBV14	TRBJ2-7	TRBD1	TGTGCCAGCAGCCATGCAGGGGGAAGCGAGCAGTACTTC	CASSHAGGSEQYF
-	TRBV10-3	TRBJ1-3	-	TGTGCCTCGAGACAGCCCTCGACTGGAAACACCATATATTTT	CASRQPSTGNTIYF
-	TRBV7-9	TRBJ2-2	-	TGTGCCAGCAGCTTCGGGAGTGGCACCGGGGAGCTGTTTTTT	CASSFGSGTGELFF
few	TRBV6-1	TRBJ1-2	-	TGTGCCAGCAGTCTCCAAAGAGGAGGCTACACCTTC	CASSLQRGGYTF
-	TRBV30	TRBJ2-1	TRBD2	TGTGCCTGGAGTGTACAACTAGCGGGAGCCGGTGAGCAGTTCTTC	CAWSVQLAGAGEQFF
-	TRBV29-1	TRBJ2-7	-	TGCAGCGTTGAAGATTGGAGACAGGTTCCCTACGAGCAGTACTTC	CSVEDWRQVPYEQYF
-	TRBV7-9	TRBJ1-2	TRBD1	TGTGCCAGCAGTTCTACAGGGGATAGTGGCTACACCTTC	CASSSTGDSGYTF
-	TRBV9	TRBJ2-7	TRBD2	TGTGCCAGCAGCGTAACGGGCGGGAGTGTGAACGAGCAGTACTTC	CASSVTGGSVNEQYF
-	TRBV5-5	TRBJ1-2	TRBD1	TGTGCCACCCAGGGGGCCGCCGGCTACACCTTC	CATQGAAGYTF
-	TRBV13	TRBJ2-5	-	TGTGCCAGCAGCTTAGGGCTAGCAAGGGAGACCCAGTACTTC	CASSLGLARETQYF
-	TRBV11-2	TRBJ2-1	TRBD2	TGTGCCAGCAGCTCCCGACTAGCGGGAGGGAACAATGAGCAGTTCTTC	CASSSRLAGGNNEQFF
-	TRBV25-1	TRBJ2-5	-	TGTGCCAGCAGTAACGGGGTCTGGACCCAGTACTTC	CASSNGVWTQYF
-	TRBV28	TRBJ1-5	TRBD1	TGTGCCAGCAGTTTAAATGGCAGGGGGCAAAATCAGCCCCAGCATTTT	CASSLNGRGQNQPQHF
-	TRBV28	TRBJ2-1	TRBD2	TGTGCCAGCAGTTTACAGCGGGAGGGGGATAATGAGCAGTTCTTC	CASSLQREGDNEQFF
-	TRBV19	TRBJ2-2	TRBD1	TGTGCCACTACCACAGGGGCGGTGAATGCCCCCGGGGAGCTGTTTTTT	CATTTGAVNAPGELFF
-	TRBV29-1	TRBJ1-1	TRBD1	TGCAGCGTTGAAGGATTAGGGGGCGCGAACACTGAAGCTTTCTTT	CSVEGLGGANTEAFF
-	TRBV5-1	TRBJ1-2	TRBD1	TGCGCCAGCAGCTCCCGGGGACAGAACTATGGCTACACCTTC	CASSSRGQNYGYTF
-	TRBV14	TRBJ2-7	TRBD2	TGTGCCAGCAGCGAGGGGCGGGGGTCTTTCTACGAGCAGTACTTC	CASSEGRGSFYEQYF
-	TRBV28	TRBJ2-5	TRBD1	TGTGCCAGCAGCACTATCGGACAGGGCCAAGAGACCCAGTACTTC	CASSTIGQGQETQYF
-	TRBV6-5	TRBJ2-2	-	TGTGCCAGCAGAAATCCTAGGGGGTATGGCGGGGAGCTGTTTTTT	CASRNPRGYGGELFF
-	TRBV6-1	TRBJ1-1	TRBD1	TGTGCCAGCTATCCCGACAGGGACGGGAACACTGAAGCTTTCTTT	CASYPDRDGNTEAFF
-	TRBV25-1	TRBJ1-6	-	TGTGCCAGCACGCGCACCCCGGAGGGCCCCCTCCACTTT	CASTRTPEGPLHF
-	TRBV18	TRBJ2-1	TRBD2	TGTGCCAGCTCACCAAACTCCCTCGGGGGAGGGTTCTACAATGAGCAGTTCTTC	CASSPNSLGGGFYNEQFF
-	TRBV28	TRBJ2-5	TRBD2	TGTGCCAGCAGACTCGGGACTAGCAGGCAAGAGACCCAGTACTTC	CASRLGTSRQETQYF
-	TRBV9	TRBJ1-3	-	TGTGCCAGCAGCACTACAGGGACCTCTGGAAACACCATATATTTT	CASSTTGTSGNTIYF
once	TRBV28	TRBJ2-7	TRBD2	TGTGCCAGCGAGCTCGGGGGGGGCGGTTACGAGCAGTACTTC	CASELGGGGYEQYF
-	TRBV7-9	TRBJ2-1	TRBD2	TGTGCCAGCAGCTTTGAACTAGCGAGCTCCTACAATGAGCAGTTCTTC	CASSFELASSYNEQFF
-	TRBV6-5	TRBJ2-2	-	TGTGCCAGCAGTTACAGGGGGTCCGGGGAGCTGTTTTTT	CASSYRGSGELFF
few	TRBV5-1	TRBJ2-7	-	TGCGCCAGCAGCTCGGGTTTATGGACATCCCACTCCTACGAGCAGTACTTC	CASSSGLWTSHSYEQYF
once	TRBV7-6	TRBJ2-3	-	TGTGCCAGCAGCTTAAAACCGGGACAACCAACAAAGGAAGATACGCAGTATTTT	CASSLKPGQPTKEDTQYF
-	TRBV11-2	TRBJ2-6	TRBD2	TGCGCCAGCAGCCCGACTAGCGGCTCTGGGGCCAACGTCCTGACTTTC	CASSPTSGSGANVLTF
-	TRBV28	TRBJ2-4	-	TGTGCCAGCAGGCCGGCCCCTAGGTTAGGCAAAAACATTCAGTACTTC	CASRPAPRLGKNIQYF
few	TRBV5-6	TRBJ1-1	-	TGTGCCAGCAGCCCCTGGGCACAGGAAGCTTTCTTT	CASSPWAQEAFF
-	TRBV7-3	TRBJ1-1	TRBD1	TGTGCCAGCAGCTTAACGGACAGGTCTGAAGCTTTCTTT	CASSLTDRSEAFF
-	TRBV6-5	TRBJ2-7	-	TGTGCCAGCAGTTACTCGACGGGTAGCTCCTACGAGCAGTACTTC	CASSYSTGSSYEQYF
few	TRBV5-1	TRBJ2-1	-	TGCGCCAGCAGCTTGGCCGGGGATAACTACAATGAGCAGTTCTTC	CASSLAGDNYNEQFF
-	TRBV5-6	TRBJ2-7	TRBD2	TGTGCCAGCAGCTTCGGGACTACCAGCTCCTACGAGCAGTACTTC	CASSFGTTSSYEQYF
-	TRBV28	TRBJ1-6	-	TGTGCCAGCACGAGACAGCTACTAAATTCACCCCTCCACTTT	CASTRQLLNSPLHF
-	TRBV29-1	TRBJ1-4	TRBD1	TGCAGCGGGGGGACAGGCATTAATGAAAAACTGTTCTTT	CSGGTGINEKLFF
-	TRBV7-6	TRBJ2-3	TRBD2	TGTGCCAGCAGCTTAGAGGCGGGGGGCAGCACAGATACGCAGTATTTT	CASSLEAGGSTDTQYF
-	TRBV7-7	TRBJ2-5	TRBD2	TGTGCTAGCCCCCTACGTAGACTAGCGGGAGGGGGGGAGACCCAGTACTTC	CASPLRRLAGGGETQYF
-	TRBV7-2	TRBJ2-5	TRBD1	TGTGCCAGCAGCTACCTGGACAGGGAAGAGACCCAGTACTTC	CASSYLDREETQYF